This T cell receptor beta chain derives from a study of blood T cell repertoires in COVID-19. Study details: PBMCs, B-cell-depleted T cells, or T cells provided the cDNA or gDNA that made up the material.

Germline assignment: CDR1 MNHEY and CDR2 SMNVEV (reference sequence). This CDR3 region has 13 residues. Trimming left V 4 bases short and J 3 bases short, with 7 bases between. Per the original data handling: Reference gene primer amplification gave nucleated cell count estimates. The repertoire was sequenced with immunoSEQ multiplex PCR; TCRdb's copy has only in-frame clones and lacks some. D and trimming come from the DNA, and the V and J calls and clone size come from that table. The data show approximately 63,000 clones, approximately 80% seen once. The origin of this receptor is an elderly woman with acute or convalescent COVID-19. The V and J genes are TRBV27 and TRBJ1-5; tentative D call: TRBD1 (5 bases). Input material: peripheral blood. The CDR3 DNA sequence: TGTGCCAGCAGTTGGGGCCCCAATCAGCCCCAGCATTTT. Amino acid sequence: CASSWGPNQPQHF.